The present T cell receptor (beta chain) was sequenced within a study of blood T cells in healthy people across ages. Study results and caveats: The unknown donor CMV status may have confounded expanded clonotype changes.

Germline loops: CDR1 GTSNPN, CDR2 SVGIG (reference sequence). The V gene lost 1 base and the J gene lost 0 bases, with 9 bases spanning the gap. The CDR3 has 14 amino acids. Through a sample-barcoded 5' primer and a J-beta primer mix, a second PCR was run for about 6 to 12 cycles. Via MiXCR, TCRdb re-called the 5' RACE reads, giving one row per CDR3 protein. The table includes approximately 800,000 distinct CDR3 sequences, roughly 25% detected once. In the case of this clonotype: Its specificity is unknown.

The same sample was also used in a study of T cells of mothers and their children.

The chain combines TRBV30 with TRBJ1-2; no definite D call. This TCR was sampled from a boy aged 5 to 17 in good health. The sample taken for sequencing was blood. This CDR3 is CAWSGIVSNYGYTF. In nucleotides, the CDR3 is TGTGCCTGGAGTGGGATCGTCTCTAACTATGGCTACACCTTC.